This TCR beta chain originates from a study of T cell responses to AZD1222 COVID-19 vaccine. About the research overall: Second doses were pooled across both intervals (about 4 or about 12 weeks). Notes on the study in general: The sample set comprised mostly white British donors with more females, and clonal diversity was possibly underestimated. Scientists sampled the repertoires only once the peak T cell response had passed.

Germline V gives CDR1 KGHDR, CDR2 SFDVKD. The V segment lost 3 bases and the J segment 3 bases; nucleotides outside the gene matches: 7. The CDR3 is 19 amino acids. As for this clone: Its antigen is currently unknown.

Assay: immunoSEQ multiplex PCR; the TCRdb copy retains only in-frame clones and omits some. There are some 50,000 clones in the sample; 70% to 85% occur only once, and 25% to 30% lies in the top ten. The source is an adult in good health. Material: peripheral blood, obtained on day 0 of AZD1222 vaccination. V gene TRBV24-1 combines with J gene TRBJ2-1; 16 bases are shared with TRBD2. The CDR3, as DNA: TGTGCCACCAGTGATACGCCCGGGACTAGCGGGAGGGTCTACAATGAGCAGTTCTTC. It specifies CATSDTPGTSGRVYNEQFF.